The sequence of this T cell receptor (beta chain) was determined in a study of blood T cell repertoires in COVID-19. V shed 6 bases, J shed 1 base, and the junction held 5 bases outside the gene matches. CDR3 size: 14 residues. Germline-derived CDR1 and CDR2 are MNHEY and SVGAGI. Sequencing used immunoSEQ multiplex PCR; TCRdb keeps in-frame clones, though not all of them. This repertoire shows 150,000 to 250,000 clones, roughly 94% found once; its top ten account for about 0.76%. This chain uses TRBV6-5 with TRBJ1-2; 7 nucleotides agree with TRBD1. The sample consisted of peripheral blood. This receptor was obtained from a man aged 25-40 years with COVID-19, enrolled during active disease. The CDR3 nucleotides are TGTGCCAGCAGCCTAAACAGGGGTAACTATGGCTACACCTTC. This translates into CASSLNRGNYGYTF.